The 20 T cell receptor beta chains listed next were all sequenced from one sample in a study of shared clonotypes between healthy human individuals. The repertoire was sequenced with immunoSEQ multiplex PCR; TCRdb's copy has only in-frame clones and lacks some. Of roughly 2.4 million clones detected, approximately 96% appear once; the ten largest clones hold roughly 0.13%. The specimen was naive CD4+ T cells sorted from blood. Documented subset: CD45RA+ positively selected. These receptor sequences come from a man aged 18 to 29 in good health.

The rearrangement joins TRBV2 to TRBJ2-1, with D possibly matching TRBD1 (6 bases). CDR1 and CDR2 (germline): SNHLY, FYNNEI. The CDR3 has 14 residues. V lost 6 bases and J 4 bases, leaving 13 bases between the germline ends. The CDR3 bases are TGTGCCAGCAGCGGGGACAAAACGTACAATGAGCAGTTCTTC. Its translation is CASSGDKTYNEQFF.

This chain connects TRBV5-1 to TRBJ1-2; possible D gene TRBD1, 6 bases. CDR1 and CDR2 from the germline V gene are SGHRS and YFSETQ. Trimming pared 0 bases from V and 0 bases from J, leaving 9 bases between. The length of the CDR3 is 15 residues. CDR3 bases: TGCGCCAGCAGCTTGGCGGGGGGGCCTAACTATGGCTACACCTTC. Its translation: CASSLAGGPNYGYTF.

The J gene is TRBJ1-2, the V gene TRBV5-1, with D uncertain. V was cut by 4 bases and J by 4 bases, with 8 bases left in between. Germline CDR1 and CDR2: SGHRS and YFSETQ. This CDR3 region has 12 residues. The CDR3 region is CASSDDLYGYTF. The DNA of the CDR3 is TGCGCCAGCAGCGACGACCTCTATGGCTACACCTTC.

The chain combines TRBV2 with TRBJ1-1; D unresolved. The CDR3 runs 13 residues. From germline, CDR1 is SNHLY and CDR2 FYNNEI. Deletions cut 6 bases from V and 0 bases from J, with 8 bases between. The CDR3, as DNA: TGTGCCAGCAGGTATACTTTGAACACTGAAGCTTTCTTT. Encoded protein: CASRYTLNTEAFF.

This chain links TRBV11-2 with TRBJ1-2; D is unresolved. CDR1 is SGHAT, CDR2 FQNNGV, per germline. The CDR3 is 14 residues long. V lost 5 bases and J lost 6, with 16 bases in between. CDR3 coding DNA: TGTGCCAGCAGCCTTAGAGTGGCATCCAATGGCTACACCTTC. It is translated as CASSLRVASNGYTF.

The chain links TRBV5-4 to TRBJ2-7, with D maybe TRBD1 (6 bases). Germline V gene data show CDR1 as SGHNT and CDR2 as YYREEE (reference sequence). The ends were cut back, 3 bases at V and 2 bases at J, with 15 bases in the middle. This CDR3 region has 15 residues. CDR3 in DNA: TGTGCCAGCAGCTGGGGACGGGACAACACCTACGAGCAGTACTTC. It yields the protein CASSWGRDNTYEQYF.

Note on this clone: At the DNA level, this CDR3 is encoded by other sequences in the same sample as well. V usage is TRBV6-5 and J usage is TRBJ1-3; D might be TRBD1 (5 bases). V shed 0 bases and J shed 0 bases, with 9 bases lying between them. The CDR3 is 16 residues long. Germline V gene sequence: CDR1 MNHEY, CDR2 SVGAGI. The CDR3: CASSYSRQTSGNTIYF. The DNA of the CDR3 is TGTGCCAGCAGTTACTCGAGACAGACCTCTGGAAACACCATATATTTT.

V is TRBV2 and J is TRBJ2-5, with D maybe TRBD2 (7 bases). Germline CDR1 and CDR2: SNHLY and FYNNEI. This CDR3 region has 13 residues. Trimming shortened V by 4 bases and J by 5 bases, and 11 bases separated the two germline ends. The chain's CDR3 is CASSAGGRETQYF. The CDR3 DNA reads TGTGCCAGCAGTGCGGGGGGCCGGGAGACCCAGTACTTC. The whole variable domain, remainder taken from reference TRBV2 and TRBJ2-5, is EPEVTQTPSHQVTQMGQEVILRCVPISNHLYFYWYRQILGQKVEFLVSFYNNEISEKSEIFDDQFSVERPDGSNFTLKIRSTKLEDSAMYFCASSAGGRETQYFGPGTRLLVL.

The chain joins TRBV7-2 to TRBJ2-2; perhaps TRBD2 as D (6 bases). Trimming removed 4 bases at V and 1 base at J, with 10 bases between. CDR3 size: 15 residues. Germline V gene sequence: CDR1 SGHTA, CDR2 FQGNSA. Here the CDR3 reads CASSSGLLNTGELFF. For the CDR3, the DNA is TGTGCCAGCAGCTCGGGACTTCTGAACACCGGGGAGCTGTTTTTT.

This rearrangement joins TRBV5-1 to TRBJ1-6; 10 nucleotides line up with TRBD1. Germline loops: CDR1 SGHRS, CDR2 YFSETQ. The CDR3 runs 13 residues. V shed 4 bases and J 13 bases; nucleotides not matched to a gene: 5. The CDR3 is CASSPLDRGPLHF. In DNA, the CDR3 is TGCGCCAGCAGCCCCCTGGACAGGGGGCCCCTCCACTTT.

This clone came up once. The chain is built from TRBV7-6 and TRBJ2-5; D may match TRBD1 or TRBD2 (5 bases each). This CDR3 comprises 16 residues. Trimming took off 1 base at V and 2 bases at J, with 14 bases between the two ends. In germline, CDR1 is SGHVS, CDR2 FNYEAQ. The CDR3 here is CASSLERGFTQETQYF. The CDR3 nucleotides read TGTGCCAGCAGCTTAGAGAGGGGATTCACTCAAGAGACCCAGTACTTC. Full variable domain (remainder filled in from reference TRBV7-6 and TRBJ2-5): GAGVSQSPRYKVTKRGQDVALRCDPISGHVSLYWYRQALGQGPEFLTYFNYEAQQDKSGLPNDRFSAERPEGSISTLTIQRTEQRDSAMYRCASSLERGFTQETQYFGPGTRLLVL.

This chain uses TRBV6-5 with TRBJ2-5; D gene ambiguous. The ends were cut back, 3 bases at V and 1 base at J, with 6 bases in the middle. The CDR3 is 13 residues long. Germline V gene lookup returns CDR1 MNHEY and CDR2 SVGAGI. As DNA, the CDR3 is TGTGCCAGCAGTTATACGGCCCAAGAGACCCAGTACTTC. The encoded protein is CASSYTAQETQYF.

This clone occurred once. This chain connects TRBV10-3 to TRBJ2-3, with a possible D match to TRBD2 (6 bases). CDR3 length: 16 amino acids. V shed 4 bases and J shed 0 bases, with 14 bases lying between them. The germline CDR1 and CDR2 sequences are ENHRY and SYGVKD. The DNA of the CDR3 is TGTGCCATCAGTGCGGGTAGCGGAACTAGCACAGATACGCAGTATTTT. Translating it yields CAISAGSGTSTDTQYF.

To note about this clone: Mismatch with germline at one junction end may stem from a read error. The V gene is TRBV7-7, the J gene TRBJ2-1; 15 bases line up with TRBD2. Germline V gives CDR1 SSHAT, CDR2 FNYEAQ (reference sequence). This CDR3 is 14 amino acids long. The CDR3 region has the DNA TGTGCTAGCAGCACGGGACTAGCGGGAGGAGAGCAGTTCTTC. It codes for CASSTGLAGGEQFF.

The rearrangement links TRBV5-1 to TRBJ1-1; D is unresolved. Per the germline V gene, CDR1 is SGHRS and CDR2 is YFSETQ. CDR3 length equals 15 residues. The V end was cut by 1 base, the J end by 0 bases, with 10 bases between. This chain's CDR3 is CASSLFQGMNTEAFF. DNA for the CDR3: TGCGCCAGCAGCTTGTTCCAAGGCATGAACACTGAAGCTTTCTTT.

This clone appeared once. The chain joins TRBV10-3 to TRBJ2-3; a weak D match, TRBD2 (7 bases). The V gene's germline CDR1 is ENHRY and CDR2 SYGVKD. V was pared by 0 bases and J by 4 bases, with 14 bases between. The length of the CDR3 is 16 residues. For the CDR3, the DNA is TGTGCCATCAGTGAGTCCGGGGCGGGGGCGGCAGATACGCAGTATTTT. This sequence encodes CAISESGAGAADTQYF.

J is TRBJ2-7 and V is TRBV29-1; the D gene is possibly TRBD1 (6 bases). The V and J ends lost 5 bases and 4 bases respectively, with 15 bases between them. The CDR3 has 13 residues. The germline V gene encodes CDR1 SQVTM and CDR2 ANQGSEA. DNA of the CDR3: TGCAGCGTTCAACAGGGTCTCGGGTACGAGCAGTACTTC. As protein: CSVQQGLGYEQYF.

The V call is TRBV11-2, the J call TRBJ2-7; 7 positions match TRBD1. Trimming at V came to 5 bases and at J to 3 bases, leaving 10 bases not matched to a gene. Germline V lookup: CDR1 SGHAT, CDR2 FQNNGV. CDR3 length: 15 residues. CDR3 DNA sequence: TGTGCCAGCAGCCCCGGGGACAGTAACTTCTACGAGCAGTACTTC. It is translated as CASSPGDSNFYEQYF. Together with reference TRBV11-2 and TRBJ2-7, the CDR3 gives the full variable domain: EAGVAQSPRYKIIEKRQSVAFWCNPISGHATLYWYQQILGQGPKLLIQFQNNGVVDDSQLPKDRFSAERLKGVDSTLKIQPAKLEDSAVYLCASSPGDSNFYEQYFGPGTRLTVT.

The chain recombines TRBV27 with TRBJ2-7; tentatively, D is TRBD1 (5 bases). The V end lost 4 bases, the J end lost 3 bases, and 10 bases lay between the germline ends. The V gene's germline CDR1 is MNHEY and CDR2 SMNVEV (reference sequence). The CDR3 runs 13 residues. The CDR3 DNA reads as TGTGCCAGCAGTTCCAGGGCCGGCTACGAGCAGTACTTC. Encoded protein: CASSSRAGYEQYF.

J is TRBJ2-7 and V is TRBV30; 7 nucleotides match TRBD1. This CDR3 has 13 residues. V lost 0 bases, J lost 6 bases, and 5 bases stayed unmatched. Germline values: CDR1 GTSNPN, CDR2 SVGIG (reference sequence). Here the CDR3 reads CAWSVGYRGEQYF. CDR3 DNA sequence: TGTGCCTGGAGTGTAGGTTACAGGGGCGAGCAGTACTTC.